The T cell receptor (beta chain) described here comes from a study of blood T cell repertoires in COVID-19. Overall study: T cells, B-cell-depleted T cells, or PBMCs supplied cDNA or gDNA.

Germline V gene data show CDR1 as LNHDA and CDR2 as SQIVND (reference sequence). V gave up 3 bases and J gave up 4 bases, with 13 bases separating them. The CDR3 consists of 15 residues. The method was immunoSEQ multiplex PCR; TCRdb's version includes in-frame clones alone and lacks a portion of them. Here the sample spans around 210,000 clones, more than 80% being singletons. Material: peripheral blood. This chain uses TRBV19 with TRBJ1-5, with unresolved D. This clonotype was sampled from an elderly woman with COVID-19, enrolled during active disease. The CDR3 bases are TGTGCCAGTAGTATCCGCGGGGTGGGGAATCAGCCCCAGCATTTT. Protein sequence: CASSIRGVGNQPQHF.